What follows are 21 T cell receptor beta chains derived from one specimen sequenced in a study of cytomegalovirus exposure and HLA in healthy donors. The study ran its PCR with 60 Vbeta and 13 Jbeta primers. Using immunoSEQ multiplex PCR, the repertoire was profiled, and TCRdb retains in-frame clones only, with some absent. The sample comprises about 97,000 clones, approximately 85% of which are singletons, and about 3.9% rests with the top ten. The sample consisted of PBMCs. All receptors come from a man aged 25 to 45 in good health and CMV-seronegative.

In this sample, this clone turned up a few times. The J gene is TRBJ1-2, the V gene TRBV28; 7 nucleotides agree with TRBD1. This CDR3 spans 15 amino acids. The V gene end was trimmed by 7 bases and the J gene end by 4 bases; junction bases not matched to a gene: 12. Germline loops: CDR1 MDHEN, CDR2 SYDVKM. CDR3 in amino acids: CASKTGIASIYGYTF. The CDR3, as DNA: TGTGCCAGCAAGACAGGGATTGCTTCTATCTATGGCTACACCTTC.

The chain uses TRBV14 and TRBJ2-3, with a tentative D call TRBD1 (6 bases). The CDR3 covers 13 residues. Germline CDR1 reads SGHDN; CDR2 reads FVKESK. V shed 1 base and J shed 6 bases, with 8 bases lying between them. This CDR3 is CASSQGTADTQYF. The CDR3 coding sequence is TGTGCCAGCAGCCAAGGGACAGCCGATACGCAGTATTTT.

This CDR3 reads CSVLHRTGLEQFF. The DNA for the CDR3 is TGCAGCGTGTTGCATAGGACAGGTCTTGAGCAGTTCTTC. V usage is TRBV29-1 and J usage is TRBJ2-1; 7 positions agree with TRBD1. The CDR3 is made up of 13 amino acids. The J segment lost 9 bases and the V segment lost 6 bases, leaving 11 bases of the junction unmatched. From germline, CDR1 is SQVTM and CDR2 ANQGSEA.

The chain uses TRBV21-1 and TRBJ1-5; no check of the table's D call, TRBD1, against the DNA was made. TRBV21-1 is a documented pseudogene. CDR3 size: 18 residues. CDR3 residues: CASSQGYRDRGYGQPQHF. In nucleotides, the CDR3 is TGTGCCAGCAGCCAAGGTTACCGGGACAGGGGTTACGGCCAGCCCCAGCATTTT.

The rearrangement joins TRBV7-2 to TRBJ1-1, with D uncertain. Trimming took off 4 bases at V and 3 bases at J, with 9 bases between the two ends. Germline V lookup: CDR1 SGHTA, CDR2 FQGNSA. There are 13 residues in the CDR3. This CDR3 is CASSSLRDTEAFF. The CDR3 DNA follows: TGTGCCAGCAGCTCACTCCGGGACACTGAAGCTTTCTTT. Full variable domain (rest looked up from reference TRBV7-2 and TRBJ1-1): GAGVSQSPSNKVTEKGKDVELRCDPISGHTALYWYRQSLGQGLEFLIYFQGNSAPDKSGLPSDRFSAERTGGSVSTLTIQRTQQEDSAVYLCASSSLRDTEAFFGQGTRLTVV.

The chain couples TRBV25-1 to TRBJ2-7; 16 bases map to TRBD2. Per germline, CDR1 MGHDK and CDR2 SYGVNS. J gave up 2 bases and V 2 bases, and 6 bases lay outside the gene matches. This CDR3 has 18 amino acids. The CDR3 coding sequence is TGTGCCAGCAGTGAAGCAGGGGGACTAGCGGGAGGGCCCTACGAGCAGTACTTC. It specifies CASSEAGGLAGGPYEQYF.

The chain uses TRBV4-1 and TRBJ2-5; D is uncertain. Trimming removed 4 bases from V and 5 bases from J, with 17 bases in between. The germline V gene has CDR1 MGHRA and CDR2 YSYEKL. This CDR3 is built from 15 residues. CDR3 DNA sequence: TGCGCCAGCAGCCCGAAGACCCGCACCAGGGAGACCCAGTACTTC. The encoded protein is CASSPKTRTRETQYF.

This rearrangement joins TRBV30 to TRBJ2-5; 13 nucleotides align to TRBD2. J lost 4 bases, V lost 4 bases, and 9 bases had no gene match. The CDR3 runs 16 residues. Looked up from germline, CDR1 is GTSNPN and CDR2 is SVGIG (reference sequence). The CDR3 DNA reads TGTGCCTGGATCCCGGGACTAGCGGGACGTTTAGAGACCCAGTACTTC. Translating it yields CAWIPGLAGRLETQYF.

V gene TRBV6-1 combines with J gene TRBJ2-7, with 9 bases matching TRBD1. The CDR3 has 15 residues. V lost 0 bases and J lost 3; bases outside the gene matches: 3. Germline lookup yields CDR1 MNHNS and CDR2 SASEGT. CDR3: CASSEALGQGYEQYF. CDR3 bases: TGTGCCAGCAGTGAAGCATTGGGACAGGGCTACGAGCAGTACTTC.

This CDR3 reads CASSREGSGTGELFF. As DNA, the CDR3 is TGTGCCAGCAGTCGGGAAGGGTCGGGCACCGGGGAGCTGTTTTTT. The rearrangement uses TRBV2 and TRBJ2-2; a weak D match, TRBD2 (5 bases). CDR1 is SNHLY and CDR2 is FYNNEI in the germline V gene. V dropped 5 bases and J dropped 4 bases, with 14 bases sitting between them. CDR3 length: 15 amino acids. Variable domain in full (rest from reference TRBV2 and TRBJ2-2): EPEVTQTPSHQVTQMGQEVILRCVPISNHLYFYWYRQILGQKVEFLVSFYNNEISEKSEIFDDQFSVERPDGSNFTLKIRSTKLEDSAMYFCASSREGSGTGELFFGEGSRLTVL.

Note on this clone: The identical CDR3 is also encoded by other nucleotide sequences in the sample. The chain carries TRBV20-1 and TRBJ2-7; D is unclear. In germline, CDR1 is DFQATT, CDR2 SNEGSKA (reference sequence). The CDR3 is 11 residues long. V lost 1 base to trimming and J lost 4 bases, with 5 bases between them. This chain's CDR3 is CSARVSYEQYF. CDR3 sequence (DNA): TGCAGTGCTAGAGTCTCTTACGAGCAGTACTTC.

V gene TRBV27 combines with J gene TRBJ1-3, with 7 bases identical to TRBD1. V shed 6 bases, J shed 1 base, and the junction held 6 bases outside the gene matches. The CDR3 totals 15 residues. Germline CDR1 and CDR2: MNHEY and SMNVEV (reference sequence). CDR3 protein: CASRSTGDSGNTIYF. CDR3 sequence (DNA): TGTGCCAGCAGGTCCACAGGGGATTCTGGAAACACCATATATTTT.

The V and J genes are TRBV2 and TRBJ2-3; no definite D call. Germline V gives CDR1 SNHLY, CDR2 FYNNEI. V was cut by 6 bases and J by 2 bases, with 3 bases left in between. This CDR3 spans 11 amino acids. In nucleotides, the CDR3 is TGTGCCAGCAGCCTCACAGATACGCAGTATTTT. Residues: CASSLTDTQYF.

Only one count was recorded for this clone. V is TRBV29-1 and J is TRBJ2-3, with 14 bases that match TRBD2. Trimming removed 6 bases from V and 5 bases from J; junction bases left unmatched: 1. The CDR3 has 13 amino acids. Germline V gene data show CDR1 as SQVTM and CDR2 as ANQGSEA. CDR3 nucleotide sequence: TGCAGCGTAGGACTAGCGGGAGGAGATACGCAGTATTTT. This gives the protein CSVGLAGGDTQYF.

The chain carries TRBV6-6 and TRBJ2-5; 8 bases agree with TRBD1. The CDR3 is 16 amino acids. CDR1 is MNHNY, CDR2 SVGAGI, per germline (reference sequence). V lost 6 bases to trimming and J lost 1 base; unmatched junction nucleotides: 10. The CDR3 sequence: CASSLRDRGFQETQYF. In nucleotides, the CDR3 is TGTGCCAGCAGCCTCCGAGACAGGGGTTTCCAAGAGACCCAGTACTTC.

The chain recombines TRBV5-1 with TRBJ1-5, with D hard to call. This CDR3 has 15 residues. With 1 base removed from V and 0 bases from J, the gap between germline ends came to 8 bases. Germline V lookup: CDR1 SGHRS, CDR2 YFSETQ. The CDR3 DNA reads TGCGCCAGCAGCTTGCGGGGTGCTAGCAATCAGCCCCAGCATTTT. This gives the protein CASSLRGASNQPQHF.

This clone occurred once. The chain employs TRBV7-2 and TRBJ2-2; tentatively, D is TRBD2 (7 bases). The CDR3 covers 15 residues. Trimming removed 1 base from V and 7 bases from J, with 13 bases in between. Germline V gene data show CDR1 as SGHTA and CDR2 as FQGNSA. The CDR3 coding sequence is TGTGCCAGCAGCTTAGGTGGGGGGGCCGGCGGGGAGCTGTTTTTT. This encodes CASSLGGGAGGELFF.

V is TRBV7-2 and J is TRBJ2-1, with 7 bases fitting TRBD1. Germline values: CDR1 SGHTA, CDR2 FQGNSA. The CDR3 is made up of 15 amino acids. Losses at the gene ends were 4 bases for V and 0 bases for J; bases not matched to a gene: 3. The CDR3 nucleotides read TGTGCCAGCAGCTCAGGGGGAAGCTCCTACAATGAGCAGTTCTTC. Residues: CASSSGGSSYNEQFF.

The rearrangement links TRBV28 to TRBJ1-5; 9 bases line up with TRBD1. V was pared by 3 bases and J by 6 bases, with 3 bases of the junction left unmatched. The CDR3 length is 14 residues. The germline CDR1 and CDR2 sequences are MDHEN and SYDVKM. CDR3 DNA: TGTGCCAGCAGTTTCGGGACAGGGCGTCAGCCCCAGCATTTT. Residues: CASSFGTGRQPQHF.

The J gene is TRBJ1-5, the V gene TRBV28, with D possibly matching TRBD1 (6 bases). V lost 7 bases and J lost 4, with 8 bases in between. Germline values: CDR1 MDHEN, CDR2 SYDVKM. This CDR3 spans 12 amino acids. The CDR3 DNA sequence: TGTGCCAGCACCAGGGGTAATCAGCCCCAGCATTTT. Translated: CASTRGNQPQHF. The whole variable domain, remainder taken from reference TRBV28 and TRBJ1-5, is DVKVTQSSRYLVKRTGEKVFLECVQDMDHENMFWYRQDPGLGLRLIYFSYDVKMKEKGDIPEGYSVSREKKERFSLILESASTNQTSMYLCASTRGNQPQHFGDGTRLSIL.

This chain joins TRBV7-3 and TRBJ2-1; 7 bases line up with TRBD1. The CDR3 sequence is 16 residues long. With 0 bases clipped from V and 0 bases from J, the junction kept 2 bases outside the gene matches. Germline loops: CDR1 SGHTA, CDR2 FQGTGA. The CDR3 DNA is TGTGCCAGCAGCTTAACTTGGACAGGCTCCTACAATGAGCAGTTCTTC. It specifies CASSLTWTGSYNEQFF.